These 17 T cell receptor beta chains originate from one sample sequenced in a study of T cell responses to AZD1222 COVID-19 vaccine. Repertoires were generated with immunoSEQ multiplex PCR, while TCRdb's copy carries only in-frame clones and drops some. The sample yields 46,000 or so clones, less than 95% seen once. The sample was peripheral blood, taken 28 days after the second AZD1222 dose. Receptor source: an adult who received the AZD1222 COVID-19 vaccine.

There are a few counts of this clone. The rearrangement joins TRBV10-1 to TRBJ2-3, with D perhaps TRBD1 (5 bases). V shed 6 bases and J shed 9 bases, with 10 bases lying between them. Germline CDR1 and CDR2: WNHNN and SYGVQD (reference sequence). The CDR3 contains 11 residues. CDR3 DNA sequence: TGCGCCAGCAGCCAGGGTGGCACGCAGTATTTT. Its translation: CASSQGGTQYF.

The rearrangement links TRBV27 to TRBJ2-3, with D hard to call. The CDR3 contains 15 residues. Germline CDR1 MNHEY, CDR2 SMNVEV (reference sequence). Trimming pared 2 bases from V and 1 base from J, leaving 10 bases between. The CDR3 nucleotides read TGTGCCAGCAGTTTAACCGCAGGCCGCACAGATACGCAGTATTTT. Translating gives CASSLTAGRTDTQYF.

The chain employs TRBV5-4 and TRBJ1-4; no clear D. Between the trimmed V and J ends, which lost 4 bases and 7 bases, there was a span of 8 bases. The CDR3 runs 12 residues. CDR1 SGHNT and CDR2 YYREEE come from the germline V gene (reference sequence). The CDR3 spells CASSAEGEKLFF. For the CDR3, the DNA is TGTGCCAGCAGCGCCGAGGGTGAAAAACTGTTTTTT. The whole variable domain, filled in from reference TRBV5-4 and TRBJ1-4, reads ETGVTQSPTHLIKTRGQQVTLRCSSQSGHNTVSWYQQALGQGPQFIFQYYREEENGRGNFPPRFSGLQFPNYSSELNVNALELDDSALYLCASSAEGEKLFFGSGTQLSVL.

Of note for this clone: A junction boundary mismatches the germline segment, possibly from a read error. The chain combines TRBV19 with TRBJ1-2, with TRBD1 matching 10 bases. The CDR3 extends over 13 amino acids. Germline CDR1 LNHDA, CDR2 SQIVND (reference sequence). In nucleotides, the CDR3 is TGTGCCAGTAGTATTCAAGGACAGGGGGGCTCCACCTTC. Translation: CASSIQGQGGSTF. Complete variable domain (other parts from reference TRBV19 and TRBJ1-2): DGGITQSPKYLFRKEGQNVTLSCEQNLNHDAMYWYRQDPGQGLRLIYYSQIVNDFQKGDIAEGYSVSREKKESFPLTVTSAQKNPTAFYLCASSIQGQGGSTFGSGTRLTVV.

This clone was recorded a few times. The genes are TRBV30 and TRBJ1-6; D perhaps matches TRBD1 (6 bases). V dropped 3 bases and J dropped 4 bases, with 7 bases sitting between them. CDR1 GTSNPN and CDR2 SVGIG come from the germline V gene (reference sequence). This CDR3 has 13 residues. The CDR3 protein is CAWSGTYNSPLHF. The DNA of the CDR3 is TGTGCCTGGAGCGGGACATATAATTCACCCCTCCACTTT.

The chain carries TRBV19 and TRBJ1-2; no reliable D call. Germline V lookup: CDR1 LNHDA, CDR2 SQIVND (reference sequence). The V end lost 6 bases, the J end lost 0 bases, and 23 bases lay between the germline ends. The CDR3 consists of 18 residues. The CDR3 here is CASSPVGGFGSPNYGYTF. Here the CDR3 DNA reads TGTGCCAGTAGCCCCGTCGGAGGGTTTGGCTCCCCTAACTATGGCTACACCTTC. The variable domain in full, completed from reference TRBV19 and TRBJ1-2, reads DGGITQSPKYLFRKEGQNVTLSCEQNLNHDAMYWYRQDPGQGLRLIYYSQIVNDFQKGDIAEGYSVSREKKESFPLTVTSAQKNPTAFYLCASSPVGGFGSPNYGYTFGSGTRLTVV.

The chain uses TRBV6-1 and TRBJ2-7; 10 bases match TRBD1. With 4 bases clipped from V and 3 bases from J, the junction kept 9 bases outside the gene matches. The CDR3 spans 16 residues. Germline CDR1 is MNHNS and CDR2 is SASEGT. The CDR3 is CASSVTGTGAYYEQYF. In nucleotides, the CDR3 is TGTGCCAGCAGTGTAACCGGGACAGGGGCCTACTACGAGCAGTACTTC.

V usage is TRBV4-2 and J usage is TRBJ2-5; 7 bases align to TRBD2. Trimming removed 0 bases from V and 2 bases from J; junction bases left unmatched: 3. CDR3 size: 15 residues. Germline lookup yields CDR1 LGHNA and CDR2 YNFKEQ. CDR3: CASSQDGREQETQYF. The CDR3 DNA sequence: TGTGCCAGCAGCCAAGATGGGCGGGAGCAAGAGACCCAGTACTTC.

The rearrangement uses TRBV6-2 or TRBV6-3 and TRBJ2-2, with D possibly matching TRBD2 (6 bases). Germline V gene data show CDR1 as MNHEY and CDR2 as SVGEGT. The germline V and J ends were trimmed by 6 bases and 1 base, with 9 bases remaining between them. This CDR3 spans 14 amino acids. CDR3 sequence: CASSNGGNTGELFF. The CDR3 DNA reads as TGTGCCAGCAGCAACGGGGGGAACACCGGGGAGCTGTTTTTT.

The CDR3 reads CASSRQGANNSPLHF. CDR3 DNA sequence: TGTGCCAGCAGCAGACAGGGAGCCAATAATTCACCCCTCCACTTT. The J gene is TRBJ1-6, the V gene TRBV7-6, with TRBD1 matching 7 bases. Germline loops: CDR1 SGHVS, CDR2 FNYEAQ. Trimming removed 5 bases from V and 5 bases from J; junction bases left unmatched: 6. The length of the CDR3 is 15 residues. Based on the CDR3 plus reference TRBV7-6 and TRBJ1-6, the full variable domain is GAGVSQSPRYKVTKRGQDVALRCDPISGHVSLYWYRQALGQGPEFLTYFNYEAQQDKSGLPNDRFSAERPEGSISTLTIQRTEQRDSAMYRCASSRQGANNSPLHFGNGTRLTVT.

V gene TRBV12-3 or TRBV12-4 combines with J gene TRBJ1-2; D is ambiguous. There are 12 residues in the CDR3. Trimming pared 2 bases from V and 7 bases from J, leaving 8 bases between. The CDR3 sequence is CASSLKGSGYTF. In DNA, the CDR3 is TGTGCCAGCAGTTTAAAAGGATCTGGCTACACCTTC.

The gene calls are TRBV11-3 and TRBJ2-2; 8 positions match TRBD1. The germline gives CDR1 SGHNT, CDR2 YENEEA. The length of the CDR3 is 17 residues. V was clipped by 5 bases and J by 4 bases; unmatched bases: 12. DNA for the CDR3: TGTGCCAGCAGCAAGGGAACCAGGGGGCCGATCACCGGGGAGCTGTTTTTT. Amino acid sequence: CASSKGTRGPITGELFF.

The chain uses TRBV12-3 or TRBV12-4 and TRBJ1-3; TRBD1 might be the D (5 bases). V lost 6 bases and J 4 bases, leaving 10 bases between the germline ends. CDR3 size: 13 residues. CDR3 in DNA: TGTGCCAGCAGCCTGGGGGGGGGAAACACCATATATTTT. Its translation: CASSLGGGNTIYF.

The CDR3 DNA follows: TGTGCCAGCAGCCCAGTGGTTCCCGGGACAGGGGGCCACGGGGAGCTGTTTTTT. Its translation: CASSPVVPGTGGHGELFF. The genes are TRBV14 and TRBJ2-2; 12 bases fit TRBD1. Germline loops: CDR1 SGHDN, CDR2 FVKESK. There are 18 residues in the CDR3. V lost 4 bases to trimming and J lost 7 bases; unmatched junction nucleotides: 13.

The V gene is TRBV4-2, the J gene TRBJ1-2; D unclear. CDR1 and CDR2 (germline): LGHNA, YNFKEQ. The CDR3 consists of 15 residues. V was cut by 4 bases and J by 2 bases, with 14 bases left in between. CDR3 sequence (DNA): TGTGCCAGCAGCCCGGGAGCCCTAGAAAACTATGGCTACACCTTC. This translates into CASSPGALENYGYTF.

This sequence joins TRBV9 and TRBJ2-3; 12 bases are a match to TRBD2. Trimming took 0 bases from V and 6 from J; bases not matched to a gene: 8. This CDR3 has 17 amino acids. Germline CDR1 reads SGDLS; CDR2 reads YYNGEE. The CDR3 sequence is CASSVGLAGDKADTQYF. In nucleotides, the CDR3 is TGTGCCAGCAGCGTAGGACTAGCGGGGGACAAGGCGGATACGCAGTATTTT.

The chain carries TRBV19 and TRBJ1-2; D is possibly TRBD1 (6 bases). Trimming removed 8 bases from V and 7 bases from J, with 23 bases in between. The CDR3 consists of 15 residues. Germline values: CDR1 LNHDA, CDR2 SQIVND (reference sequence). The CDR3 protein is CASAPAQGILGGYTF. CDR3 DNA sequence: TGTGCCAGTGCTCCGGCACAGGGAATTTTGGGTGGCTACACCTTC.